The 25 T cell receptor beta chains listed next were all sequenced from one sample in a study of blood T cell repertoires in COVID-19. Generated by immunoSEQ multiplex PCR, the TCRdb table keeps only in-frame clones and is missing some. The table has under 300,000 clones, about 80% seen once; the top ten hold approximately 15%. The material sequenced was PBMCs or T cells enriched from blood (not recorded which). All receptors come from a man between 35 and 55 years old who had recovered from COVID-19.

This chain uses TRBV6-5 with TRBJ2-7; 8 nucleotides agree with TRBD1. The CDR3 spans 15 residues. J was trimmed by 7 bases and V by 5 bases; bases with no gene match: 13. CDR1 and CDR2 from the germline V gene are MNHEY and SVGAGI. CDR3: CASSLPGGPQGEQYF. The CDR3 DNA reads as TGTGCCAGCAGTCTTCCAGGGGGCCCCCAGGGAGAGCAGTACTTC.

V usage is TRBV18 and J usage is TRBJ2-2; no firm D call. CDR1 and CDR2 (germline): KGHSH, LQKENI. Trimming left V 5 bases short and J 2 bases short, with 12 bases between. This CDR3 comprises 15 residues. The CDR3 protein is CASSSLYRNTGELFF. CDR3 bases: TGTGCCAGCTCATCCCTTTATAGAAACACCGGGGAGCTGTTTTTT.

This clone was seen once. The chain joins TRBV7-2 to TRBJ1-3; 9 nucleotides match TRBD1. Germline V gene sequence: CDR1 SGHTA, CDR2 FQGNSA. The CDR3 runs 16 residues. Unmatched junction bases numbered 6, after V lost 4 bases and J lost 2 bases. The CDR3 DNA follows: TGTGCCAGCAGCTGGGTACAGGGGGCGCCTGGAAACACCATATATTTT. Its translation is CASSWVQGAPGNTIYF.

This clone was counted a few times. This chain joins TRBV30 and TRBJ1-6; maybe TRBD1 (5 bases). Trimming removed 0 bases at V and 10 bases at J, with 10 bases between. CDR3 length: 13 residues. Germline assignment: CDR1 GTSNPN and CDR2 SVGIG (reference sequence). The CDR3 nucleotides are TGTGCCTGGAGTGTACTTCGGGGGTCACCCCTCCACTTT. Its protein product is CAWSVLRGSPLHF.

The V call is TRBV7-2, the J call TRBJ1-3, with D tentatively TRBD1 (5 bases). The ends were cut back, 3 bases at V and 4 bases at J, with 19 bases in the middle. The germline gives CDR1 SGHTA, CDR2 FQGNSA. The CDR3 has 17 amino acids. Here the CDR3 DNA reads TGTGCCAGCAGCTTGGGGTTGCGGGGCCCGCGAGGAAACACCATATATTTT. Translated, it gives CASSLGLRGPRGNTIYF.

There are a few counts of this clone. This chain joins TRBV30 and TRBJ1-6; D is uncertain. This CDR3 spans 15 amino acids. CDR1 is GTSNPN, CDR2 SVGIG, per germline (reference sequence). Deletions cut 3 bases from V and 0 bases from J, with 9 bases between. CDR3 protein: CAWSAFSSYNSPLHF. CDR3 in DNA: TGTGCCTGGAGCGCCTTTAGCTCCTATAATTCACCCCTCCACTTT.

As for this clone: Other DNA sequences from this sample encode an identical CDR3 as well. J is TRBJ2-1 and V is TRBV7-9, with 9 bases matching TRBD2. Losses at the gene ends were 0 bases for V and 4 bases for J; bases not matched to a gene: 4. The CDR3 is 16 residues long. CDR1 and CDR2 from the germline V gene are SEHNR and FQNEAQ (reference sequence). The CDR3 nucleotides read TGTGCCAGCAGCTTAGCTCTAGCGGGGACTTACAATGAGCAGTTCTTC. Amino acids: CASSLALAGTYNEQFF.

V is TRBV30 and J is TRBJ1-2, with D tentatively TRBD1 (6 bases). In germline, CDR1 is GTSNPN, CDR2 SVGIG (reference sequence). CDR3 length: 13 amino acids. V lost 2 bases and J lost 7, with 14 bases in between. The DNA of the CDR3 is TGTGCCTGGAGTTGGGCAGGGGCGGGTGGCTACACCTTC. Translated, it gives CAWSWAGAGGYTF.

About this clone itself: The sample has other DNA sequences that encode this CDR3 too. The chain couples TRBV5-6 to TRBJ1-5; D is unresolved. Trimming took off 0 bases at V and 4 bases at J, with 5 bases between the two ends. The CDR3 has 13 residues. Germline CDR1 reads SGHDT; CDR2 reads YYEEEE. The DNA of the CDR3 is TGTGCCAGCAGCTTGGGTAGAAATCAGCCCCAGCATTTT. Encoded protein: CASSLGRNQPQHF.

The genes are TRBV6-5 and TRBJ2-1; maybe TRBD1 (6 bases). In germline, CDR1 is MNHEY, CDR2 SVGAGI. The length of the CDR3 is 15 residues. Trimming left V 5 bases short and J 1 base short, with 12 bases between. The CDR3 is CASSQQGWSYNEQFF. In DNA, the CDR3 is TGTGCCAGCAGTCAACAGGGTTGGTCCTACAATGAGCAGTTCTTC.

The gene calls are TRBV12-3 or TRBV12-4 and TRBJ1-2; D may be TRBD1 (5 bases). The V end was cut by 6 bases, the J end by 4 bases, with 9 bases between. This CDR3 has 12 residues. The CDR3 sequence is CASSSGFYGYTF. In DNA, the CDR3 is TGTGCCAGCAGCTCAGGGTTCTATGGCTACACCTTC.

The chain carries TRBV28 and TRBJ2-2, with 7 bases matching TRBD1. CDR3 length: 14 residues. Germline CDR1 reads MDHEN; CDR2 reads SYDVKM. The V and J ends lost 2 bases and 4 bases, in that order; junction bases with no gene match: 1. CDR3 region: CASSLRGPTGELFF. CDR3 sequence (DNA): TGTGCCAGCAGTTTAAGGGGGCCCACCGGGGAGCTGTTTTTT.

The rearrangement joins TRBV19 to TRBJ1-6, with D unclear. There are 16 residues in the CDR3. The germline V gene encodes CDR1 LNHDA and CDR2 SQIVND (reference sequence). The V end was cut by 11 bases, the J end by 0 bases, with 17 bases between. CDR3 in amino acids: CASGGYGSSYNSPLHF. CDR3 sequence (DNA): TGTGCCTCAGGCGGGTATGGGAGCTCCTATAATTCACCCCTCCACTTT.

The chain is built from TRBV19 and TRBJ1-4, with D perhaps TRBD1 (6 bases). Trimming shortened V by 7 bases and J by 0 bases, and 12 bases separated the two germline ends. CDR3 length equals 15 residues. From germline, CDR1 is LNHDA and CDR2 SQIVND (reference sequence). CDR3 in amino acids: CASNEQGATNEKLFF. Written as DNA, the CDR3 is TGTGCCAGTAACGAACAGGGCGCAACTAATGAAAAACTGTTTTTT.

The V call is TRBV3-1 (or the pseudogene TRBV3-2), the J call TRBJ1-4; D is uncertain. This CDR3 is 14 amino acids long. Trimming took 5 bases from V and 1 from J, leaving 8 bases between them. In germline, CDR1 is LGHDT, CDR2 YNNKEL (reference sequence). CDR3 region: CASSRHQTNEKLFF. The CDR3 DNA sequence: TGTGCCAGCAGCAGACATCAAACTAATGAAAAACTGTTTTTT.

J is TRBJ1-1 and V is TRBV11-3; D uncertain. Germline assignment: CDR1 SGHNT and CDR2 YENEEA. The CDR3 runs to 13 residues. Trimming removed 2 bases from V and 0 bases from J, with 4 bases in between. CDR3 bases: TGTGCCAGCAGCTTATATATGAACACTGAAGCTTTCTTT. This gives the protein CASSLYMNTEAFF.

The chain's CDR3 is CATSDPRLRSGDTQYF. DNA of the CDR3: TGTGCCACCAGTGATCCTAGGCTACGTTCAGGGGATACGCAGTATTTT. The chain carries TRBV24-1 and TRBJ2-3; the D gene is possibly TRBD1 (5 bases). Trimming left V 3 bases short and J 6 bases short, with 18 bases between. The CDR3 loop spans 16 amino acids. Germline loops: CDR1 KGHDR, CDR2 SFDVKD.

Here the CDR3 reads CASSTTGGFGNEQFF. The CDR3 DNA reads TGTGCCAGCTCAACTACAGGGGGCTTCGGCAATGAGCAGTTCTTC. The rearrangement joins TRBV18 to TRBJ2-1; 9 bases agree with TRBD1. Germline V gene sequence: CDR1 KGHSH, CDR2 LQKENI. The trim removed 5 bases at V and 6 bases at J, leaving 8 bases unmatched. The CDR3 sequence is 15 residues long. The whole variable domain, filled in from reference TRBV18 and TRBJ2-1, reads NAGVMQNPRHLVRRRGQEARLRCSPMKGHSHVYWYRQLPEEGLKFMVYLQKENIIDESGMPKERFSAEFPKEGPSILRIQQVVRGDSAAYFCASSTTGGFGNEQFFGPGTRLTVL.

The chain links TRBV28 to TRBJ2-5, with TRBD2 as a possible D gene (6 bases). The CDR3 covers 16 residues. The V gene lost 7 bases and the J gene lost 7 bases, with 25 bases spanning the gap. Germline values: CDR1 MDHEN, CDR2 SYDVKM. Here the CDR3 reads CASTDYLAPVLGTQYF. For the CDR3, the DNA is TGTGCCAGCACGGACTACCTCGCCCCTGTACTGGGGACCCAGTACTTC.

The J gene is TRBJ1-1, the V gene TRBV7-9; no clear D gene. The CDR3 runs 14 residues. Germline values: CDR1 SEHNR, CDR2 FQNEAQ (reference sequence). The germline V and J ends were trimmed by 1 base and 1 base, with 7 bases remaining between them. CDR3 DNA: TGTGCCAGCAGCTTAGGGGCAGCGAACACTGAAGCTTTCTTT. Translated: CASSLGAANTEAFF.

This rearrangement joins TRBV9 to TRBJ2-6; TRBD2 might be the D (6 bases). The V gene lost 1 base and the J gene lost 2 bases, with 10 bases spanning the gap. The CDR3 loop spans 16 amino acids. From germline, CDR1 is SGDLS and CDR2 YYNGEE. The CDR3 protein is CASSVRGNTGANVLTF. CDR3 nucleotide sequence: TGTGCCAGCAGCGTACGGGGGAATACTGGGGCCAACGTCCTGACTTTC.

The chain couples TRBV2 to TRBJ2-3; 9 positions agree with TRBD2. V gave up 6 bases and J gave up 4 bases; unmatched junction bases: 11. CDR1 is SNHLY, CDR2 FYNNEI, per germline. This CDR3 contains 16 residues. The CDR3 spells CASRQGAGGSPDTQYF. In DNA, the CDR3 is TGTGCCAGCAGGCAAGGTGCGGGAGGGAGTCCAGATACGCAGTATTTT.

The rearrangement uses TRBV19 and TRBJ2-1; 9 nucleotides match TRBD2. The CDR3 is made up of 13 amino acids. V dropped 3 bases and J dropped 9; count of bases not matched to a gene: 3. Germline CDR1 reads LNHDA; CDR2 reads SQIVND (reference sequence). The CDR3 region is CASSILSGSEQFF. The CDR3 DNA reads TGTGCCAGTAGTATTCTTAGCGGGAGTGAGCAGTTCTTC.

This chain joins TRBV1 and TRBJ1-2; the D call TRBD1 from the table was never checked on the DNA. TRBV1 is annotated as a pseudogene. The CDR3 contains 14 residues. CDR3 bases: TGCACCAGCAGAGGGGGCAGAAGGAACTATGGCTACACCTTC. It yields the protein CTSRGGRRNYGYTF.

The chain recombines TRBV5-1 with TRBJ2-3, with D possibly being TRBD1 (5 bases). V lost 0 bases to trimming and J lost 0 bases, with 8 bases between them. The CDR3 consists of 15 residues. The germline gives CDR1 SGHRS, CDR2 YFSETQ. DNA for the CDR3: TGCGCCAGCAGCTTGGAGCCAGGGAGCACAGATACGCAGTATTTT. Translating gives CASSLEPGSTDTQYF.